Each of the 10 T cell receptor beta chains below was sequenced from the same sample in a study of T-cell memory formation after mild COVID-19. One entry per CDR3 protein, called by TCRdb with MiXCR from the 5' RACE reads. Among approximately 560,000 distinct CDR3 sequences listed, approximately 15% were seen once. Specimen: PBMCs or a T cell subset sorted from them (not recorded which). The receptors were gathered from an adult woman who had mild COVID-19 (a few samples of this study predate the infection). Cell type and time point are not known.

The chain links TRBV12-3 or TRBV12-4 to TRBJ2-3, with 12 bases that match TRBD1. The CDR3 totals 15 residues. After removal of 5 bases from V and 4 bases from J, the junction contained 4 bases not matched to a gene. The CDR3 loop is CASSTGTGGPDTQYF. In DNA form, the CDR3 reads TGTGCCAGCAGTACCGGGACAGGGGGCCCAGATACGCAGTATTTT.

This clonotype has only a few counts. The chain recombines TRBV12-3 or TRBV12-4 with TRBJ1-2, with 9 bases identical to TRBD1. The CDR3 extends over 15 amino acids. V was pared by 3 bases and J by 6 bases, with 8 bases of the junction left unmatched. The CDR3 region is CASSFLGQGTHGYTF. The CDR3 nucleotides read TGTGCCAGCAGTTTCCTGGGACAGGGAACCCATGGCTACACCTTC.

This clonotype was found many times. V and J are TRBV6-6 and TRBJ1-5, with 7 bases identical to TRBD1. The germline V gene encodes CDR1 MNHNY and CDR2 SVGAGI (reference sequence). V shed 6 bases and J 0 bases; nucleotides not matched to a gene: 14. This CDR3 comprises 18 residues. The CDR3 nucleotides are TGTGCCAGCAGATCGACAGGGACAAGAAGAAGTAGCAATCAGCCCCAGCATTTT. Its protein is CASRSTGTRRSSNQPQHF.

The chain combines TRBV15 with TRBJ1-2, with 12 bases lining up with TRBD1. In germline, CDR1 is LNHNV, CDR2 YYDKDF (reference sequence). The length of the CDR3 is 16 residues. Trimming removed 3 bases from V and 12 bases from J; junction bases left unmatched: 14. The CDR3 region is CATSSPRDRGLGENTF. CDR3 DNA: TGTGCCACCAGCAGCCCCCGGGACAGGGGGCTAGGAGAGAACACCTTC. Looking up the rest from reference TRBV15 and TRBJ1-2 gives the full variable domain: DAMVIQNPRYQVTQFGKPVTLSCSQTLNHNVMYWYQQKSSQAPKLLFHYYDKDFNNEADTPDNFQSRRPNTSFCFLDIRSPGLGDTAMYLCATSSPRDRGLGENTFGSGTRLTVV.

CDR3 amino acids: CSAPGLAGSPHSGFEQFF. CDR3 coding DNA: TGCAGTGCCCCGGGACTAGCGGGATCCCCTCACTCTGGATTCGAGCAGTTCTTC. The gene calls are TRBV20-1 and TRBJ2-1, with 13 bases aligning to TRBD2. CDR1 DFQATT and CDR2 SNEGSKA come from the germline V gene (reference sequence). Trimming cost V 6 bases and J 10 bases; bases outside gene matches: 21. This CDR3 has 18 amino acids.

This clonotype was found many times. The CDR3 region is CASSRLQGTEAFF. CDR3 DNA: TGTGCCAGCAGTCGTTTACAGGGCACTGAAGCTTTCTTT. The chain couples TRBV7-6 to TRBJ1-1, with D possibly matching TRBD1 (6 bases). With 6 bases removed from V and 4 bases from J, the gap between germline ends came to 12 bases. The CDR3 is made up of 13 amino acids. Germline V gene lookup returns CDR1 SGHVS and CDR2 FNYEAQ. The full variable domain, with the rest looked up from reference TRBV7-6 and TRBJ1-1, is GAGVSQSPRYKVTKRGQDVALRCDPISGHVSLYWYRQALGQGPEFLTYFNYEAQQDKSGLPNDRFSAERPEGSISTLTIQRTEQRDSAMYRCASSRLQGTEAFFGQGTRLTVV.

This sequence joins TRBV12-3 or TRBV12-4 and TRBJ2-7, with D unclear. There are 13 residues in the CDR3. The ends were cut back, 6 bases at V and 2 bases at J, with 11 bases in the middle. In DNA form, the CDR3 reads TGTGCCAGCAGCTTATTTTACACCTACGAGCAGTACTTC. Protein: CASSLFYTYEQYF.

The V call is TRBV20-1, the J call TRBJ1-5; unclear D gene. Per germline, CDR1 DFQATT and CDR2 SNEGSKA (reference sequence). The CDR3 extends over 13 amino acids. Trimming pared 5 bases from V and 2 bases from J, leaving 10 bases between. CDR3 residues: CSAGQVGNQPQHF. CDR3 bases: TGCAGTGCTGGGCAGGTCGGCAATCAGCCCCAGCATTTT.

The J gene is TRBJ1-2, the V gene TRBV9; 10 bases align to TRBD1. This CDR3 has 16 amino acids. Looked up from germline, CDR1 is SGDLS and CDR2 is YYNGEE. J lost 8 bases, V lost 5 bases, and 15 bases had no gene match. CDR3 nucleotide sequence: TGTGCCAGCAGGGGACCCGGGACAGGGGAGCCTTTAGGCTACACCTTC. As protein: CASRGPGTGEPLGYTF.

V is TRBV7-2 and J is TRBJ2-1; 10 bases are a match to TRBD2. There are 15 residues in the CDR3. Per germline, CDR1 SGHTA and CDR2 FQGNSA. Losses at the gene ends were 5 bases for V and 9 bases for J; bases not matched to a gene: 10. The CDR3 DNA sequence: TGTGCCAGCAGCGTGTCTAGCGGGAGTCGCGCTGAGCAGTTCTTC. Encoded protein: CASSVSSGSRAEQFF.